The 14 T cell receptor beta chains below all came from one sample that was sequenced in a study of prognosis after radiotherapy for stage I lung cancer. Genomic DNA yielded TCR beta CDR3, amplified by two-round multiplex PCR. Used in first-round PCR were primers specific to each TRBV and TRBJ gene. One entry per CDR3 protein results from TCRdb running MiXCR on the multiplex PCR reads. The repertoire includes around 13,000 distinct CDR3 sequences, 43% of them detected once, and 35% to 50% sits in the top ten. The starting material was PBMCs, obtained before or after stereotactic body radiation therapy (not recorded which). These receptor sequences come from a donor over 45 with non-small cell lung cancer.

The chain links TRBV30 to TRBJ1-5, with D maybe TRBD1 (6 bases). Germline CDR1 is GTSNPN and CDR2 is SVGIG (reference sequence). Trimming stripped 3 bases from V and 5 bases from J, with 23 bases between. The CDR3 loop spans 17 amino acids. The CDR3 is CAWRLSGVPFYHQPQHF. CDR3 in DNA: TGTGCCTGGAGGTTGTCAGGGGTTCCCTTTTACCATCAGCCCCAGCATTTT.

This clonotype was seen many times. CDR3 protein: CASSIELNAGELFF. The DNA of the CDR3 is TGTGCCAGTAGTATAGAGTTAAATGCCGGGGAGCTGTTTTTT. This chain connects TRBV19 to TRBJ2-2; D unclear. Germline CDR1 and CDR2: LNHDA and SQIVND (reference sequence). With 0 bases removed from V and 6 bases from J, the gap between germline ends came to 8 bases. The CDR3 is 14 amino acids.

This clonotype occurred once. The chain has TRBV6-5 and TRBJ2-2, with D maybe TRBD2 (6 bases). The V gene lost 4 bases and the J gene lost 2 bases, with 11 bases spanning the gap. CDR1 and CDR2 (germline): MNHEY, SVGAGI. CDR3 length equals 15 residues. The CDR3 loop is CASSFWDSNTGELFF. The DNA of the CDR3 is TGTGCCAGCAGTTTTTGGGACTCAAACACCGGGGAGCTGTTTTTT.

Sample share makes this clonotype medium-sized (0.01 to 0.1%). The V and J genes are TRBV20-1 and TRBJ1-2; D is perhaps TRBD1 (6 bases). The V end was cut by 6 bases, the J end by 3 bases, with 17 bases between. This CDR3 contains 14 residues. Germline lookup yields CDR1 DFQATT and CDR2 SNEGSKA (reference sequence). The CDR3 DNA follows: TGCAGTGCGATAGAAGGGGGTAAAGACTATGGCTACACCTTC. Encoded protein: CSAIEGGKDYGYTF.

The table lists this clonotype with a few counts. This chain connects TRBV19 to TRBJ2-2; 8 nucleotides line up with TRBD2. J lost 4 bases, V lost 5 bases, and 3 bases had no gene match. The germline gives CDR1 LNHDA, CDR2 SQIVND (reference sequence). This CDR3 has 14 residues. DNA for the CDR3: TGTGCCAGTAGTTGGCTAGCGGGCACCGGGGAGCTGTTTTTT. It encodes CASSWLAGTGELFF.

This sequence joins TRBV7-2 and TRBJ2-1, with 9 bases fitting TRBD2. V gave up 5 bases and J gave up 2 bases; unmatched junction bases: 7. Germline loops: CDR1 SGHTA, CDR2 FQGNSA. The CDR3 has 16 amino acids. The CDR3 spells CASSPLTSGPYNEQFF. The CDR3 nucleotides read TGTGCCAGCAGCCCCCTGACTAGCGGCCCCTACAATGAGCAGTTCTTC. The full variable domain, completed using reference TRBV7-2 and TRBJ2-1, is GAGVSQSPSNKVTEKGKDVELRCDPISGHTALYWYRQSLGQGLEFLIYFQGNSAPDKSGLPSDRFSAERTGGSVSTLTIQRTQQEDSAVYLCASSPLTSGPYNEQFFGPGTRLTVL.

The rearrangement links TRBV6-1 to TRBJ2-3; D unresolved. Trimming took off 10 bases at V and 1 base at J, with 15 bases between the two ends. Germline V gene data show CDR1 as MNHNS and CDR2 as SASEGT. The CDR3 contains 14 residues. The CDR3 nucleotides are TGTGCCACCTCTCCCTACAGCCGCACAGATACGCAGTATTTT. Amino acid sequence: CATSPYSRTDTQYF.

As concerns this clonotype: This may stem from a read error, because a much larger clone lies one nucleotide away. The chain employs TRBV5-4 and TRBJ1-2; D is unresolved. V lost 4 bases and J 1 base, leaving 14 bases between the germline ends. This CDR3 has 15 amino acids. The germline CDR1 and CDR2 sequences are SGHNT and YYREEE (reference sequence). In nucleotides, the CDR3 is TGTGCCAGCAGCAGCCCTAAAGCCGATAACTATGGCTACACCTTC. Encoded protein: CASSSPKADNYGYTF.

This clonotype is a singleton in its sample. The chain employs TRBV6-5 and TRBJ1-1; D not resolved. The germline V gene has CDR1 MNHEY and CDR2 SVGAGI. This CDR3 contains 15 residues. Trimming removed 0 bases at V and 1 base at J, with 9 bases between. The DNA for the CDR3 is TGTGCCAGCAGTTACTCGAGATCCTGGAACACTGAAGCTTTCTTT. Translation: CASSYSRSWNTEAFF.

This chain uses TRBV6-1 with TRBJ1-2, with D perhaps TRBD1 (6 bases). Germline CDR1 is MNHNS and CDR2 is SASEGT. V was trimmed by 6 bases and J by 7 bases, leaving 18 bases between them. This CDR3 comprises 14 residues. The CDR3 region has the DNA TGTGCCAGCAGCTTAAGAAGACAGGATGGTGGCTACACCTTC. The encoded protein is CASSLRRQDGGYTF.

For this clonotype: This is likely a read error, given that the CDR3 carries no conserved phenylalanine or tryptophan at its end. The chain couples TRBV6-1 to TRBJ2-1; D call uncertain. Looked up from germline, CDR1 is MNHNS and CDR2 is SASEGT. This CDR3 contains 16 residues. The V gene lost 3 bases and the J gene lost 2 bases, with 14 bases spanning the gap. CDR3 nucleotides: TGTGCCAGCAGTGATTTAGGTCCGAGGACCTACAATGAGCAGTTCCTC. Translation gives CASSDLGPRTYNEQFL.

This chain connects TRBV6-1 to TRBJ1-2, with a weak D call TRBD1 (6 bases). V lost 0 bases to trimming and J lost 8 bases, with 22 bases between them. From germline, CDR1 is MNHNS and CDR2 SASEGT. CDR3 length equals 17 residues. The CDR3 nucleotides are TGTGCCAGCAGTGAAGCGCATGTGGCACAGGGACCGCGAGGCTACACCTTC. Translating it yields CASSEAHVAQGPRGYTF.

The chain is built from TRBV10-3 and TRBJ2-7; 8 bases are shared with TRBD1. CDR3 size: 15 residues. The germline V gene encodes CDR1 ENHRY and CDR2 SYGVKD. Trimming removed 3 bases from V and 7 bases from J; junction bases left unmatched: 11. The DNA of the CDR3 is TGTGCCATCAGTGAAAGACAGGGGTCGTTGCGGGAGCAGTACTTC. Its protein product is CAISERQGSLREQYF.

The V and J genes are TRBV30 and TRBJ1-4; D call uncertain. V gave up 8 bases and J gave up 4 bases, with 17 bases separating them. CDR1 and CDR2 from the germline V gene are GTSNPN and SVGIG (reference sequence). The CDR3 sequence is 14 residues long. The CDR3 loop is CAQKDGLFNEKLFF. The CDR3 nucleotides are TGTGCCCAGAAGGACGGCCTCTTTAATGAAAAACTGTTTTTT.